Listed below are T cell receptor beta chains from one sample, sequenced in a study of OX40 agonist ivuxolimab in advanced cancers. Clones were sequenced by immunoSEQ multiplex PCR, and TCRdb holds only the in-frame ones, with some missing. Seen here are 30,000 to 40,000 clones, 84% observed once, and the top ten hold 15% to 20%. This material consisted of CD4+ or CD8+ T cells sorted from blood, taken in a trial of the OX40 agonist ivuxolimab. These receptors originate from an adult with an advanced solid tumor such as melanoma, head and neck, liver or kidney cancer. Both conserved end residues are part of each CDR3. Fields, in order: clone size, V gene, J gene, D gene, CDR3 DNA, CDR3 protein. The D gene is left open where the match is weak. The size entry is marked missing in some rows and otherwise reads once, few, many or a size class.

-,TRBV9,TRBJ2-3,TRBD2,TGTGCCAGCAGCGTAAGCGTAGCGGGGGAGCGCACAGATACGCAGTATTTT,CASSVSVAGERTDTQYF
-,TRBV5-1,TRBJ2-7,-,TGCGCCAGCAGCTTGGTTGACAACATCTCCTACGAGCAGTACTTC,CASSLVDNISYEQYF
-,TRBV5-4,TRBJ2-5,-,TGTGCCAGCAGCTTCAAGGGTTACCAAGAGACCCAGTACTTC,CASSFKGYQETQYF
-,TRBV9,TRBJ2-1,-,TGTGCCAGCAGCGGACTCGGGGGCGCTAGATACAATGAGCAGTTCTTC,CASSGLGGARYNEQFF
-,TRBV27,TRBJ2-7,-,TGTGCCAGCAGTTCTAAGTCCTTCTACGAGCAGTACTTC,CASSSKSFYEQYF
-,TRBV9,TRBJ2-3,TRBD1,TGTGCCAGCAGCGTTCAGGGGGTATTAGCAGATACGCAGTATTTT,CASSVQGVLADTQYF
-,TRBV15,TRBJ1-1,-,TGTGCCACCAGTTCTTGGGGGCCTGAAGCTTTCTTT,CATSSWGPEAFF
-,TRBV7-9,TRBJ2-7,TRBD1,TGTGCCAGCAGCTCCCGGGACAGGCTAGTATACCCCCAACCCTACGAGCAGTACTTC,CASSSRDRLVYPQPYEQYF
-,TRBV4-2,TRBJ2-1,-,TGTGCCAGCAGCCAAGAGTGGAACTACAATGAGCAGTTCTTC,CASSQEWNYNEQFF
-,TRBV6-5,TRBJ2-7,TRBD1,TGTGCCAGCAGGATGGGACAGGACCCTTCCTACGAGCAGTACTTC,CASRMGQDPSYEQYF
-,TRBV4-2,TRBJ2-5,-,TGTGCCAGCAGCCAAGAATGGACTATCCAAGAGACCCAGTACTTC,CASSQEWTIQETQYF
-,TRBV4-1,TRBJ2-1,TRBD2,TGCGCCAGCAGTGACTTAGCGGGAGGGCCCTACAATGAGCAGTTCTTC,CASSDLAGGPYNEQFF
few,TRBV6-5,TRBJ2-1,TRBD2,TGTGCCAGCAGCGCGGGGACTAGCGGCTACAATGAGCAGTTCTTC,CASSAGTSGYNEQFF
-,TRBV4-3,TRBJ2-7,TRBD2,TGCGCCAGCAGCCAAGATGGAGCGGGGGGCAGCTCCTACGAGCAGTACTTC,CASSQDGAGGSSYEQYF
-,TRBV6-5,TRBJ1-1,-,TGTGCCAGCAGTTACAGACAGACGAACACTGAAGCTTTCTTT,CASSYRQTNTEAFF
-,TRBV5-6,TRBJ2-3,-,TGTGCCAGCAGCCCTGGGGGTCTGGATACGCAGTATTTT,CASSPGGLDTQYF
-,TRBV6-5,TRBJ1-2,-,TGTGCCAGCAGTCCCGGCGGGCCAGGGTATGGCTACACCTTC,CASSPGGPGYGYTF
-,TRBV4-1,TRBJ2-7,TRBD2,TGCGCCAGCAGCCAAGGGGGGGGTTACGAGCAGTACTTC,CASSQGGGYEQYF
-,TRBV27,TRBJ1-1,-,TGTGCCAGCAGTTTAAATCCAGTTTTGAACACTGAAGCTTTCTTT,CASSLNPVLNTEAFF
-,TRBV13,TRBJ2-7,-,TGTGCCAGCAGCTTAGGTACAGGGAACTACGAGCAGTACTTC,CASSLGTGNYEQYF
once,TRBV27,TRBJ2-7,-,TGTGCCAGCAGGGTCCCGGCGGGGACCCACAACGAGCAGTACTTC,CASRVPAGTHNEQYF
-,TRBV27,TRBJ2-1,-,TGTGCCAGCAGCCAACCTTACAATGAGCAGTTCTTC,CASSQPYNEQFF
once,TRBV11-2,TRBJ1-2,-,TGTGCCAGCAGCTTAGGTCTAGGGGACCTTAGCTATGGCTACACCTTC,CASSLGLGDLSYGYTF
-,TRBV7-9,TRBJ1-1,-,TGTGCCAGCAGCGCCCCATGGGGTCCGCTCCCCCCCTTT,CASSAPWGPLPPF
once,TRBV4-1,TRBJ2-6,TRBD1,TGCGCCAGCAGCCAAATCCCCCCGTCATTGACAGGGGCCATCAACGTCCTGACTTTC,CASSQIPPSLTGAINVLTF
-,TRBV28,TRBJ2-7,TRBD2,TGTGCCAGCAGTACGAGCGGGAGCTCCTACGAGCAGTACTTC,CASSTSGSSYEQYF
-,TRBV5-1,TRBJ2-1,TRBD2,TGCGCCAGCAGTCGGACGGGACTAGCGGGAGGGACGGGATCGGGCAATGAGCAGTTCTTC,CASSRTGLAGGTGSGNEQFF
-,TRBV4-2,TRBJ2-5,TRBD2,TGTGCCAGCAGCCAAGGGGGGGGTCAAGAGACCCAGTACTTC,CASSQGGGQETQYF
-,TRBV19,TRBJ2-5,-,TGTGCCAGTAGTATAGATTACTCAGGGAATACCCAGTACTTC,CASSIDYSGNTQYF
-,TRBV7-9,TRBJ2-1,-,TGTGCCAGCACCCAGACAGGCATTGAGCAGTTCTTC,CASTQTGIEQFF
few,TRBV19,TRBJ1-2,-,TGTGCCAGTAGTATGGGTCAGGGTAACTATGGCTACACCTTC,CASSMGQGNYGYTF
few,TRBV7-9,TRBJ2-7,TRBD2,TGTGCCAGCAGCCCCCCTCTCCCGGGACTAGCGGAAAACGAGCAGTACTTC,CASSPPLPGLAENEQYF
-,TRBV7-9,TRBJ2-4,-,TGTGCCAGCAGCTCGACGACAGTAGCCAAAAACATTCAGTACTTC,CASSSTTVAKNIQYF
-,TRBV4-1,TRBJ1-5,TRBD1,TGCGCCAGCAGCGCCACGAGGACAGGGTCGCAGCCCCAGCATTTT,CASSATRTGSQPQHF
-,TRBV7-9,TRBJ2-5,-,TGTGCCAGCAGCCCGCCCCCTCGAGGGGCTAACCAAGAGACCCAGTACTTC,CASSPPPRGANQETQYF
few,TRBV4-2,TRBJ2-3,TRBD2,TGTGCCAGCAGCCAAGTCGCGGGAGGCACAGATACGCAGTATTTT,CASSQVAGGTDTQYF
once,TRBV9,TRBJ1-2,-,TGTGCCAGCAGCCCAACGGACGGAAGCTATGGCTACACCTTC,CASSPTDGSYGYTF
-,TRBV7-8,TRBJ2-3,-,TGTGCCAGCAGCCCCAGTCAAGGGATCAATCAGCCCCAGTATTTT,CASSPSQGINQPQYF
-,TRBV28,TRBJ1-3,-,TGTGCCAGCAGTTTATATTCCAGCGCGGGCTCTGGAAACACCATATATTTT,CASSLYSSAGSGNTIYF
-,TRBV30,TRBJ2-2,-,TGTGCCTGGAGTTTGGGCACCGGGGAGCTGTTTTTT,CAWSLGTGELFF
-,TRBV15,TRBJ1-2,-,TGTGCCACCAGCCCCCGGCGGCGTCCCAAGGATGGCTACACCTTC,CATSPRRRPKDGYTF
once,TRBV7-2,TRBJ2-1,TRBD2,TGTGCCAGCAGCTTATTACTAGCGGGGGGTAAAGGCAATGAGCAGTTCTTC,CASSLLLAGGKGNEQFF
-,TRBV7-9,TRBJ2-1,TRBD2,TGTGCCAGCAGCCCAAGTGTGGGGACCGGGACTAGAAGCACTGAGCAGTTCTTC,CASSPSVGTGTRSTEQFF
once,TRBV6-6,TRBJ2-7,-,TGTGCCAGCAGTTACTACGGGGACGAGCAGTACTTC,CASSYYGDEQYF
-,TRBV11-2,TRBJ1-4,TRBD1,TGTGCCAGCAGCCAGACAGGGGGGGGTGAAAAACTGTTTTTT,CASSQTGGGEKLFF
once,TRBV7-3,TRBJ2-3,TRBD2,TGTGCCAGCAGCTTAGAGGCGGGAGCAACAGATACGCAGTATTTT,CASSLEAGATDTQYF
once,TRBV6-4,TRBJ2-2,-,TGTGCCAGCAGTGAAGGGGCCGGGGAGCTGTTTTTT,CASSEGAGELFF
-,TRBV19,TRBJ2-1,TRBD2,TGTGCCAGTAGCGTACTAGCGGGAGTAGTCTATGAGCAGTTCTTC,CASSVLAGVVYEQFF
once,TRBV15,TRBJ2-2,TRBD2,TGTGCCACCACGGGGGGTGCCGGGGAGCTGTTTTTT,CATTGGAGELFF
-,TRBV5-6,TRBJ2-3,TRBD2,TGTGCCAGCAGCTTGCTAGCGGGTGGCGGAGATACGCAGTATTTT,CASSLLAGGGDTQYF
-,TRBV7-2,TRBJ1-2,TRBD1,TGTGCCAGCAGCTTAGTTGGGACAGTTTATGGCTACACCTTC,CASSLVGTVYGYTF
few,TRBV19,TRBJ2-7,TRBD1,TGTGCCAGTACCCCTGGACAGGGGGTCCACTCCGAGCAGTACTTC,CASTPGQGVHSEQYF